This T cell receptor beta chain was recovered during a study of graft-versus-host responses after intestinal transplantation. Repertoires were generated with immunoSEQ multiplex PCR, while TCRdb's copy carries only in-frame clones and drops some. This table has over 75,000 clones, around 87% appearing once. The length of the CDR3 is 16 residues. The V and J ends lost 2 bases and 0 bases respectively, with 11 bases between them. Germline values: CDR1 MNHNS, CDR2 SASEGT. Details on this clone: Antigen unknown.

The sequence came from a human donor who was the organ donor for an intestinal transplant. This material consisted of unstimulated CD8+ T cells sorted from spleen or lymph node cells, taken before transplant. J is TRBJ1-3 and V is TRBV6-1; no firm D call. The CDR3: CASSEFDGSSGNTIYF. CDR3 coding DNA: TGTGCCAGCAGTGAATTCGACGGAAGCTCTGGAAACACCATATATTTT.